The present entry profiles one TCR beta chain with its context. Which antigen it targets is not known. The record has no base qualities; no much larger clone is one base away. As encoded in the germline V gene, CDR1 is SGHRS while CDR2 is YFSETQ. Measured from the cysteine to the phenylalanine, the CDR3 is 13 residues long. Just CDR3 DNA is preserved here, 39 bases in frame from base 1. Deletion took 3 bases off V and 0 bases off J, with a span of 6 bases between the germline ends. The data were taken from a study of blood T cell repertoires in COVID-19 (dated by TCRdb to 2018 to 2021). Turning to the overall study: Samples covering the acute and convalescent phases of COVID-19 were provided by collaborators in the United States, Italy and Spain. The prospective study material was composed of cDNA or gDNA derived from T cells, B-cell-depleted T cells, or PBMCs. Deeply sampled blood TCRbeta repertoires from subjects exposed to, actively infected with, or recovered from COVID-19 were included in the dataset. The repertoires were made available in a free public database intended to serve as a resource for research on the immune response to SARS-CoV-2. Samples came from the ongoing ImmuneRACE study (first 160 participants) plus 1,254 subjects from 6 global collaborators. The sample metadata nearly always contained a de-identified subject ID, COVID-19 status, age in years and sex. Where HLA class I and class II types were available, the types were taken from metadata supplied by the sample provider, not from assay-based typing.

TCRbeta CDR3 regions were amplified from genomic DNA using the immunoSEQ Assay, a bias-controlled multiplex PCR. The authors processed their data as follows. Nucleated cell counts per sample were estimated from amplification of reference gene primers within the assay. To quantify the absolute abundance of each unique TCRbeta CDR3 rearrangement, sequence reads were collapsed and filtered. Productive Simpson clonality was computed per sample as the square root of Simpson's diversity index over productive rearrangements. TCRdb took over this immuneACCESS table, retaining in-frame rearrangements with V and J assigned. Such tables are incomplete; in checked studies, under half of the missing clones stem from an unresolved V gene, and the remainder is unexplained. Clone size and the V and J calls come from that table; the DNA yielded D and trimming. The sample has over 200,000 clones on record, just over 85% of them singletons. About 16% of the sample rests with the top ten.

The research as a whole found: The quantity of clinical and demographic metadata differed by source and by participant and was supplied without curation.

Participants in the prospective study were aged about 18 to 95 years, lived in about two dozen United States geographic areas, and enrolled through a virtual design. In the prospective study, participants were assigned to cohorts based on the clinical history participants reported in a screening survey and a study questionnaire. Recovered participants in ImmuneRACE Cohort 3 were defined as having two consecutive negative NP/OP PCR tests, clearance from a healthcare professional, or resolution of symptoms. Mobile phlebotomists in the prospective study collected whole blood, serum and a nasopharyngeal or oropharyngeal swab from every participant. Over a roughly 2-month period, participants in the prospective study had the option of providing additional blood draws and questionnaires. Blood samples from the prospective study were shipped frozen or at room temperature prior to DNA extraction.

This TCR came from a man younger than 35 who had recovered from COVID-19. Material: PBMCs or T cells enriched from blood (not recorded which). This chain joins TRBV5-1 to TRBJ1-1; the D segment could be TRBD1, given 5 matching bases. The sequenced DNA is TGCGCCAGCAGCTGGGGGGTGAACACTGAAGCTTTCTTT. It is translated as CASSWGVNTEAFF.